The clone carrying this T cell receptor (beta chain) was detected only once. The antigen is unknown. Trimming stripped 3 bases from V and 6 bases from J, with 5 bases between. Germline V CDR1 and CDR2: LNHDA, SQIVND (reference sequence). The CDR3 has 12 amino acids. This sample is drawn from a study of T cells in Graves' hyperthyroidism and ophthalmopathy. Findings and limits, study-wide: Blood also contained most expanded thyroid clonotypes above 0.001. Ophthalmopathy and stable hyperthyroidism were separated by a 13 V-J model.

TCR beta CDR3 region amplification was performed from RNA transcripts. During a first-round RT-PCR of the TCR CDR3, the HTBI primer set was used. MiXCR, run by TCRdb on the multiplex PCR reads, gives a single entry per CDR3 protein. The table has fewer than 650,000 distinct CDR3 sequences, 40% to 50% seen once. Reasons for excluding patients were uncontrolled infection, other autoimmune disease, pregnancy or lactation. Clinical symptoms, serum thyroxine and TRAb, thyroid ultrasound and orbital computed tomography were used for the diagnoses. This chain connects TRBV19 to TRBJ2-2; D gene unclear. The source is an adult woman with Graves' disease, either hyperthyroidism or ophthalmopathy (not recorded which). Sequencing input: peripheral blood or thyroid tissue (not recorded which). The CDR3 reads CASSMRPGELFF. CDR3 sequence (DNA): TGTGCCAGTAGTATGAGACCCGGGGAGCTGTTTTTT.